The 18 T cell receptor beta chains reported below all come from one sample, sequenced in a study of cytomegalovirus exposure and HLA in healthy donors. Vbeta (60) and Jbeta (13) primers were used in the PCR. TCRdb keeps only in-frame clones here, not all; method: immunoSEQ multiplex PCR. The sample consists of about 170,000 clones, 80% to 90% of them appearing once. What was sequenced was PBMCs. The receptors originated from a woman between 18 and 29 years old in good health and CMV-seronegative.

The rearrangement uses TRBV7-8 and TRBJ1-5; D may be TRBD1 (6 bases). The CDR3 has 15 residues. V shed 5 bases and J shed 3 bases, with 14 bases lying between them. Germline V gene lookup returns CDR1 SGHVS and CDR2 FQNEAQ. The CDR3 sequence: CASSPGTNINQPQHF. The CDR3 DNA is TGTGCCAGCAGCCCCGGGACAAACATCAATCAGCCCCAGCATTTT.

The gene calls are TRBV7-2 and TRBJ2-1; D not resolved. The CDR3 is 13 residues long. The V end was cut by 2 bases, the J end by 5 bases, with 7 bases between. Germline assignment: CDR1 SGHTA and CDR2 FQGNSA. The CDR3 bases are TGTGCCAGCAGCTTAAATCAGGACAATGAGCAGTTCTTC. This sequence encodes CASSLNQDNEQFF.

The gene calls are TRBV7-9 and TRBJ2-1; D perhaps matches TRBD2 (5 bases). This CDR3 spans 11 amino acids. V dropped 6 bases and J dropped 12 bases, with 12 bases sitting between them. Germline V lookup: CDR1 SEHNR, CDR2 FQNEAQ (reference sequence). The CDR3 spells CASSYEGSQFF. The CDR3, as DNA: TGTGCCAGCAGTTACGAGGGTTCGCAGTTCTTC.

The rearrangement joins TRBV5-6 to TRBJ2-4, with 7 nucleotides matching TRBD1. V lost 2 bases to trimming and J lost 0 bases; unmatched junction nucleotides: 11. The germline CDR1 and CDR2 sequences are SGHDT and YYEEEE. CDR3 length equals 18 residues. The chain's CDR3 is CASSLYHPGQLAKNIQYF. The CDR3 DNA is TGTGCCAGCAGCTTATATCACCCGGGACAGCTAGCCAAAAACATTCAGTACTTC.

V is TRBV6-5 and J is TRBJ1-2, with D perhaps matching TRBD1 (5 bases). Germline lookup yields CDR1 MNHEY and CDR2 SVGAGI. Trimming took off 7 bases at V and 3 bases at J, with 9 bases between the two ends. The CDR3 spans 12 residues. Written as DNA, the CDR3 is TGTGCCAGCAAAAAACAGGACTATGGCTACACCTTC. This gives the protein CASKKQDYGYTF.

CDR3 DNA: TGCAGCGTTGAAGGTGGCAGTTTGAACACTGAAGCTTTCTTT. Translating gives CSVEGGSLNTEAFF. The chain employs TRBV29-1 and TRBJ1-1; D is uncertain. V was pared by 1 base and J by 0 bases, with 9 bases between. The germline V gene encodes CDR1 SQVTM and CDR2 ANQGSEA. The CDR3 contains 14 residues.

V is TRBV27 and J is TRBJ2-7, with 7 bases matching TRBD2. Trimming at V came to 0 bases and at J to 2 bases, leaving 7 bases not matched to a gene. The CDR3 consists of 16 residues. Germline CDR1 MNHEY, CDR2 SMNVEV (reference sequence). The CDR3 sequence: CASSLSKRENTYEQYF. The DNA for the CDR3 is TGTGCCAGCAGTTTATCAAAGCGGGAAAACACCTACGAGCAGTACTTC.

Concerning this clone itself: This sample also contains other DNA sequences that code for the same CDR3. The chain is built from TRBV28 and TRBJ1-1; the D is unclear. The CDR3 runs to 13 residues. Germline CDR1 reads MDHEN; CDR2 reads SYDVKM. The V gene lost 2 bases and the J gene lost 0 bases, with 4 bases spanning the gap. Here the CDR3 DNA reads TGTGCCAGCAGTTTACGAGTGAACACTGAAGCTTTCTTT. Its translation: CASSLRVNTEAFF.

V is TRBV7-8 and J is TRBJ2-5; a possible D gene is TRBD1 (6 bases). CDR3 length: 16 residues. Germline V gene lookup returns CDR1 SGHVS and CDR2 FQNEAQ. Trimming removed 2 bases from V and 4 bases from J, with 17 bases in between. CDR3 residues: CASSLSHQTGRETQYF. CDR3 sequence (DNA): TGTGCCAGCAGCTTATCACATCAAACAGGGAGAGAGACCCAGTACTTC. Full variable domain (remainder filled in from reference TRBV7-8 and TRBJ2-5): GAGVSQSPRYKVAKRGQDVALRCDPISGHVSLFWYQQALGQGPEFLTYFQNEAQLDKSGLPSDRFFAERPEGSVSTLKIQRTQQEDSAVYLCASSLSHQTGRETQYFGPGTRLLVL.

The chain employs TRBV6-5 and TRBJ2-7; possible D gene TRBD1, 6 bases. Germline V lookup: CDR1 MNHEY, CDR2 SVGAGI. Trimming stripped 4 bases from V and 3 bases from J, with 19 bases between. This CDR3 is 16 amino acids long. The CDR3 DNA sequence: TGTGCCAGCAGTTGGAGAACGGACAGAAGAGACTACGAGCAGTACTTC. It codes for CASSWRTDRRDYEQYF.

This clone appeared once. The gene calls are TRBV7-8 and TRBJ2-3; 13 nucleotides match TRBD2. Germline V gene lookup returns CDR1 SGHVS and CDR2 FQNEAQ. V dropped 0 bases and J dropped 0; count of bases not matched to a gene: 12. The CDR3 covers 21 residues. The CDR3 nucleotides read TGTGCCAGCAGCTTAGCCTCGGTAGAGACTAGCGGGAGGTCTAGCACAGATACGCAGTATTTT. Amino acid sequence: CASSLASVETSGRSSTDTQYF.

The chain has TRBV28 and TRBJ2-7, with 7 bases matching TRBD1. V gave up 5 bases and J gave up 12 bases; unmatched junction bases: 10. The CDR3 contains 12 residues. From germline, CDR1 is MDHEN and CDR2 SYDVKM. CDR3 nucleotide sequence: TGTGCCAGCAGTGCTGGGACAGTTAGGCTGTACTTC. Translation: CASSAGTVRLYF.

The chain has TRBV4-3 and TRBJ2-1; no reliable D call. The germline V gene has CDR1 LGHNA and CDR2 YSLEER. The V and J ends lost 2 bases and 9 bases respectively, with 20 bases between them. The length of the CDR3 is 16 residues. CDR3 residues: CASSQRWSLGIGEQFF. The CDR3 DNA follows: TGCGCCAGCAGCCAAAGATGGAGTTTAGGTATCGGTGAGCAGTTCTTC.

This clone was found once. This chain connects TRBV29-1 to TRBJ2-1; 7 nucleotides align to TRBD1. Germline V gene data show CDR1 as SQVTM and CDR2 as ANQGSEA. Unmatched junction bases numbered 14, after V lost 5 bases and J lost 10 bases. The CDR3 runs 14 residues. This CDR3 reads CSVRLRDSDREQFF. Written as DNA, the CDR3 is TGCAGCGTTCGCCTCCGGGACAGCGACAGAGAGCAGTTCTTC.

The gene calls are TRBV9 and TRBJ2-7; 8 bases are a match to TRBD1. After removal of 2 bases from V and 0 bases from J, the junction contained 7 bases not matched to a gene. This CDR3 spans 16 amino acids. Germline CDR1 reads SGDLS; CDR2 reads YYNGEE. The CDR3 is CASSVSGQGRSYEQYF. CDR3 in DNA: TGTGCCAGCAGCGTTTCCGGACAGGGTCGCTCCTACGAGCAGTACTTC.

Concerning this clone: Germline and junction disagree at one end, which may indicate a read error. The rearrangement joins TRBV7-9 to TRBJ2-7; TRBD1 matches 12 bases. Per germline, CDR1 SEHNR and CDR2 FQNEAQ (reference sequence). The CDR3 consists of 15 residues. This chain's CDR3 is CSSSRWGGQGAEQYF. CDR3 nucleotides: TGTTCCAGCAGCCGCTGGGGGGGACAGGGGGCCGAGCAGTACTTC.

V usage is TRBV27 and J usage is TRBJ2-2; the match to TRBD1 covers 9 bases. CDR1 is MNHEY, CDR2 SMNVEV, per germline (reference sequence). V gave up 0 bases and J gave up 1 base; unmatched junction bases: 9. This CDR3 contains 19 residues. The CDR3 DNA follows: TGTGCCAGCAGTTTATCGGGGGTTCAGGGACAGGGGAACACCGGGGAGCTGTTTTTT. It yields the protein CASSLSGVQGQGNTGELFF.

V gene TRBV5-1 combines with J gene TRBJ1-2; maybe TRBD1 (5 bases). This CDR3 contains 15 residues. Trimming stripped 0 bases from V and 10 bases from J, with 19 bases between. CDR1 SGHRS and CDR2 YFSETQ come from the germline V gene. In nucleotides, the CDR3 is TGCGCCAGCAGCTTGGGAGGCAGGGAAGGAGCTCCCTACACCTTC. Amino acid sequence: CASSLGGREGAPYTF.